One sample yielded the 13 T cell receptor beta chains listed below, sequenced in a study of Ad26.COV2.S vaccination and SARS-CoV-2 variants. Produced via immunoSEQ multiplex PCR; TCRdb's table is partial and in-frame only. The sample has over 350,000 clones; around 85% are singletons. Treatment here: 15 to 20 received Ad26.COV2.S at low or high dose, single or two shots; 5 received placebo; per-sample allocation not given. Vaccine and placebo recipients were sampled on day 63 after the first injection. Sequencing used peripheral blood, obtained in a trial of Ad26.COV2.S vaccine versus placebo. Every receptor here comes from a person aged 18-65 years who received the Ad26.COV2.S COVID-19 vaccine or a placebo.

The chain links TRBV5-4 to TRBJ2-3; 8 bases are a match to TRBD1. The CDR3 is 13 amino acids. The V gene end was trimmed by 0 bases and the J gene end by 8 bases; junction bases not matched to a gene: 2. Per germline, CDR1 SGHNT and CDR2 YYREEE (reference sequence). CDR3 coding DNA: TGTGCCAGCAGCTTGGGACAGGGGCCTACGCAGTATTTT. Its protein product is CASSLGQGPTQYF.

The chain combines TRBV29-1 with TRBJ1-2; 10 bases map to TRBD1. Looked up from germline, CDR1 is SQVTM and CDR2 is ANQGSEA. V shed 4 bases and J 4 bases; nucleotides not matched to a gene: 6. The CDR3 spans 14 residues. Written as DNA, the CDR3 is TGCAGCGTTGCAGTGGGACAGGGGATCTATGGCTACACCTTC. This translates into CSVAVGQGIYGYTF.

The CDR3 coding sequence is TGCGCCAGCAGCTTGGAATACAACTCCTACGAGCAGTACTTC. The encoded protein is CASSLEYNSYEQYF. This chain links TRBV5-1 with TRBJ2-7, with D hard to call. This CDR3 has 14 amino acids. V lost 0 bases and J lost 0, with 7 bases in between. CDR1 is SGHRS and CDR2 is YFSETQ in the germline V gene. The entire variable domain, with the rest obtained from reference TRBV5-1 and TRBJ2-7, is as follows: KAGVTQTPRYLIKTRGQQVTLSCSPISGHRSVSWYQQTPGQGLQFLFEYFSETQRNKGNFPGRFSGRQFSNSRSEMNVSTLELGDSALYLCASSLEYNSYEQYFGPGTRLTVT.

The genes are TRBV20-1 and TRBJ1-4; D possibly corresponds to TRBD1 (5 bases). The V end was cut by 6 bases, the J end by 4 bases, with 15 bases between. The CDR3 totals 14 residues. The germline V gene has CDR1 DFQATT and CDR2 SNEGSKA (reference sequence). For the CDR3, the DNA is TGCAGTGCCAGTCTGACAGAGGGTAATGAAAAACTGTTTTTT. This gives the protein CSASLTEGNEKLFF.

The V gene is TRBV3-1 (or the pseudogene TRBV3-2), the J gene TRBJ1-3, with 7 bases that match TRBD1. Trimming took 1 base from V and 11 from J; bases not matched to a gene: 8. The CDR3 totals 14 residues. Germline V lookup: CDR1 LGHDT, CDR2 YNNKEL (reference sequence). The CDR3 coding sequence is TGTGCCAGCAGCCAAGTTGACAGGGACCATCCCATATATTTT. It yields the protein CASSQVDRDHPIYF.

The chain joins TRBV18 to TRBJ1-2; 9 positions agree with TRBD1. Looked up from germline, CDR1 is KGHSH and CDR2 is LQKENI. The junction had 6 bases not matched to a gene; V was cut back by 0 bases and J by 4 bases. This CDR3 comprises 16 residues. The CDR3 nucleotides are TGTGCCAGCTCACCACCGATCCGGACAGGGGCCTATGGCTACACCTTC. The encoded protein is CASSPPIRTGAYGYTF.

This chain links TRBV6-5 with TRBJ1-6; 7 nucleotides agree with TRBD1. The CDR3 runs to 15 residues. V lost 5 bases to trimming and J lost 5 bases; unmatched junction nucleotides: 6. Germline CDR1 and CDR2: MNHEY and SVGAGI. DNA for the CDR3: TGTGCCAGCAGTCCCCTAGGACAGGATAATTCACCCCTCCACTTT. Protein: CASSPLGQDNSPLHF.

V and J are TRBV6-5 and TRBJ2-7; D may correspond to TRBD1 or TRBD2 (5 bases each). In germline, CDR1 is MNHEY, CDR2 SVGAGI. Trimming took off 0 bases at V and 5 bases at J, with 14 bases between the two ends. The CDR3 runs 15 residues. CDR3 nucleotides: TGTGCCAGCAGTTACTCGGGGACGTGGGGCGACGAGCAGTACTTC. Its protein is CASSYSGTWGDEQYF.

The rearrangement links TRBV15 to TRBJ1-2; 9 positions match TRBD1. The CDR3 covers 14 residues. Germline CDR1 is LNHNV and CDR2 is YYDKDF (reference sequence). V gave up 5 bases and J gave up 4 bases; unmatched junction bases: 5. CDR3 protein: CATSFGDRAYGYTF. In DNA, the CDR3 is TGTGCCACCAGCTTCGGGGACAGGGCCTATGGCTACACCTTC.

The V call is TRBV7-9, the J call TRBJ2-1; D remains ambiguous. Looked up from germline, CDR1 is SEHNR and CDR2 is FQNEAQ (reference sequence). V lost 5 bases to trimming and J lost 10 bases, with 6 bases between them. The CDR3 extends over 10 amino acids. The CDR3 DNA sequence: TGTGCCAGCAGCGGGGTAGAGCAGTTCTTC. It translates to CASSGVEQFF.

The chain couples TRBV7-8 to TRBJ1-1, with D possibly being TRBD1 (5 bases). V dropped 6 bases and J dropped 0 bases, with 20 bases sitting between them. This CDR3 contains 17 residues. CDR1 is SGHVS and CDR2 is FQNEAQ in the germline V gene. In nucleotides, the CDR3 is TGTGCCAGCAGTAGCACAACAGGTATGCGAATGAACACTGAAGCTTTCTTT. It specifies CASSSTTGMRMNTEAFF. Full variable domain (remainder filled in from reference TRBV7-8 and TRBJ1-1): GAGVSQSPRYKVAKRGQDVALRCDPISGHVSLFWYQQALGQGPEFLTYFQNEAQLDKSGLPSDRFFAERPEGSVSTLKIQRTQQEDSAVYLCASSSTTGMRMNTEAFFGQGTRLTVV.

The chain couples TRBV29-1 to TRBJ1-2, with no clear D. The CDR3 contains 11 residues. Germline V gene sequence: CDR1 SQVTM, CDR2 ANQGSEA. The V and J ends lost 1 base and 4 bases respectively, with 4 bases between them. The CDR3 bases are TGCAGCGTTGAAGCCAGCTATGGCTACACCTTC. It specifies CSVEASYGYTF.

The V call is TRBV30, the J call TRBJ2-7; maybe TRBD1 (6 bases). V was pared by 1 base and J by 1 base, with 11 bases between. From germline, CDR1 is GTSNPN and CDR2 SVGIG (reference sequence). This CDR3 is built from 14 residues. CDR3 amino acids: CAWSAAGASYEQYF. CDR3 DNA sequence: TGTGCCTGGAGTGCGGCAGGGGCTTCCTACGAGCAGTACTTC.